This TCR beta chain was obtained from a study of blood T cell repertoires in COVID-19. As for the study in general: PBMCs, B-cell-depleted T cells, or T cells were the source of the cDNA or gDNA that made up the material.

Clones were sequenced by immunoSEQ multiplex PCR, and TCRdb holds only the in-frame ones, with some missing. The repertoire holds 65,000 to 95,000 clones, with roughly 77% as singletons. Germline-derived CDR1 and CDR2 are SGHTA and FQGNSA. This CDR3 has 16 residues. The J segment lost 3 bases and the V segment lost 5 bases, leaving 9 bases of the junction unmatched. The sample comprised peripheral blood. The V call is TRBV7-2, the J call TRBJ2-4, with 8 bases aligning to TRBD2. The TCR originated in a man over 45 with active or convalescent COVID-19. The CDR3 spells CASSEQRGRGKNIQYF. The CDR3 nucleotides read TGTGCCAGCAGCGAACAGCGGGGGCGGGGCAAAAACATTCAGTACTTC.